A selection of T cell receptor beta chains follows, all from one sample in a study of blood T cell repertoires in COVID-19. The method was immunoSEQ multiplex PCR; TCRdb's version includes in-frame clones alone and lacks a portion of them. The repertoire consists of about 140,000 clones, with 84% occurring once and the leading ten covering about 5.5%. The sequenced sample consisted of PBMCs or T cells enriched from blood (not recorded which). These receptors all stem from a man in his forties with acute COVID-19. The CDR3 runs from the conserved cysteine through the conserved F or W. The D gene is left open where the match is weak. Clone size is not always given. Where it is, it says once, few, many or a class for expanded clones.

D gene	V gene	clone size	J gene	CDR3 protein	CDR3 DNA
.	TRBV6-2/TRBV6-3	.	TRBJ2-5	CASSYSASQETQYF	TGTGCCAGCAGTTACTCGGCCAGCCAAGAGACCCAGTACTTC
.	TRBV27	.	TRBJ2-7	CASTPSRFPYEQYF	TGTGCCAGCACCCCGTCGCGCTTCCCCTACGAGCAGTACTTC
TRBD2	TRBV19	.	TRBJ2-1	CASSTRTSGSSYNEQFF	TGTGCCAGTAGTACCCGGACTAGCGGGAGCTCCTACAATGAGCAGTTCTTC
TRBD2	TRBV5-6	.	TRBJ2-3	CASSTSGTSGRITDTQYF	TGTGCCAGCAGCACAAGTGGGACTAGCGGGAGGATCACAGATACGCAGTATTTT
TRBD1	TRBV9	once	TRBJ1-5	CAPNRGHLSNQPQHF	TGTGCCCCAAACAGGGGGCATTTGAGCAATCAGCCCCAGCATTTT
.	TRBV9	.	TRBJ1-5	CASGLEQPQHF	TGTGCCAGCGGATTGGAGCAGCCCCAGCATTTT
.	TRBV9	.	TRBJ1-5	CASSFHSGDQPQHF	TGTGCCAGCAGCTTCCATAGCGGGGATCAGCCCCAGCATTTT
TRBD1	TRBV7-9	once	TRBJ2-2	CASRPGQGVGELFF	TGTGCCAGCAGACCCGGACAGGGGGTCGGGGAGCTGTTTTTT
.	TRBV19	.	TRBJ1-5	CASNIGTQYSNQPQHF	TGTGCCAGTAACATCGGGACACAATATAGCAATCAGCCCCAGCATTTT
TRBD1	TRBV19	.	TRBJ1-5	CASAGQGLQPQHF	TGTGCCAGCGCGGGACAGGGGCTTCAGCCCCAGCATTTT
.	TRBV12-3/TRBV12-4	.	TRBJ2-2	CATLLRGTGELFF	TGTGCCACCCTACTCAGGGGCACCGGGGAGCTGTTTTTT
.	TRBV30	many	TRBJ2-2	CAWNGGELFF	TGTGCCTGGAACGGCGGGGAGCTGTTTTTT
TRBD2	TRBV4-3	.	TRBJ2-7	CASSRLASSYEQYF	TGCGCCAGCAGCCGACTAGCGTCCTCCTACGAGCAGTACTTC
.	TRBV10-3	.	TRBJ2-7	CAISELFRGRNEQYF	TGTGCCATCAGTGAGTTATTCAGGGGCCGGAACGAGCAGTACTTC
.	TRBV5-4	.	TRBJ1-2	CASSPNRESYGYTF	TGTGCCAGCAGCCCGAACAGGGAGTCCTATGGCTACACCTTC
TRBD1	TRBV15	.	TRBJ1-1	CATSRDRGDRVAEAFF	TGTGCCACCAGCAGAGATAGAGGAGACAGGGTGGCTGAAGCTTTCTTT
.	TRBV19	.	TRBJ1-3	CASSRQTGGNTIYF	TGTGCCAGTAGCAGACAAACAGGTGGAAACACCATATATTTT
TRBD2	TRBV3-1/TRBV3-2	.	TRBJ2-7	CASSPGGRPYEQYF	TGTGCCAGCAGCCCGGGAGGACGGCCATACGAGCAGTACTTC
TRBD2	TRBV7-2	.	TRBJ2-3	CASSLAAGGLGRTDTQYF	TGTGCCAGCAGCTTAGCTGCGGGGGGCTTGGGCCGCACAGATACGCAGTATTTT
.	TRBV6-1	few	TRBJ2-6	CASSAAGSAPGANVLTF	TGTGCCAGCAGTGCTGCCGGGTCTGCACCTGGGGCCAACGTCCTGACTTTC
TRBD2	TRBV28	.	TRBJ2-1	CASSLWQGARLAGGPDYNEQFF	TGTGCCAGCAGTTTATGGCAGGGGGCGCGACTAGCGGGAGGGCCAGACTACAATGAGCAGTTCTTC
.	TRBV29-1	once	TRBJ1-2	CGVVRQGGYTF	TGCGGAGTAGTGAGGCAGGGTGGCTACACCTTC
TRBD2	TRBV28	.	TRBJ2-5	CASSLTGGLETQYF	TGTGCCAGCAGTTTAACGGGGGGGTTAGAGACCCAGTACTTC
.	TRBV5-5	.	TRBJ2-6	CASSLEVGSEGANVLTF	TGTGCCAGCAGCTTGGAGGTGGGTTCGGAGGGGGCCAACGTCCTGACTTTC
TRBD2	TRBV7-9	.	TRBJ2-1	CASSLGGSRNEQFF	TGTGCCAGCAGCTTAGGCGGGAGTCGCAATGAGCAGTTCTTC
.	TRBV5-8	.	TRBJ1-4	CASSLIPTDNEKLFF	TGTGCCAGCAGCTTGATTCCGACAGATAATGAAAAACTGTTTTTT
TRBD1	TRBV7-8	few	TRBJ2-5	CASTLGTGVGETQYF	TGTGCCAGCACCTTGGGGACAGGGGTTGGGGAGACCCAGTACTTC
.	TRBV6-5	.	TRBJ2-5	CASKRGGETQYF	TGTGCCAGCAAAAGGGGTGGGGAGACCCAGTACTTC